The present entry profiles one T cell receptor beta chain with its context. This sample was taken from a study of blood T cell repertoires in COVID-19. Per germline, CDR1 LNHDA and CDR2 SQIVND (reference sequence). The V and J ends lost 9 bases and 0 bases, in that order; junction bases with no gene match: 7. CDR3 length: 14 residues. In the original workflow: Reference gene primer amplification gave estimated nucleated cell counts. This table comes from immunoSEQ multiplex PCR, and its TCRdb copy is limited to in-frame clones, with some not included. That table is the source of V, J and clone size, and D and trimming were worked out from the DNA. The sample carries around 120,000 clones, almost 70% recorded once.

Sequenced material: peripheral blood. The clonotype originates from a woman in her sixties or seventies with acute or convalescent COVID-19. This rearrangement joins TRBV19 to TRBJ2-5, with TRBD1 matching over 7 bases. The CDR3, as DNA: TGTGCCAGCTCAGGGGGTTGGAACCAAGAGACCCAGTACTTC. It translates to CASSGGWNQETQYF.